The 30 T cell receptor beta chains below were found in one sample sequenced in a study of T cells in narcolepsy. Here immunoSEQ multiplex PCR was the method, and the copy in TCRdb shows in-frame clones only, minus some. This table has about 30,000 clones, approximately 80% appearing once. The specimen was CD45RA- memory CD4+ T cells from PBMCs. The origin of the receptors is a human donor with narcolepsy.

The chain couples TRBV11-2 to TRBJ1-1; TRBD1 matches at 7 bases. Losses at the gene ends were 0 bases for V and 1 base for J; bases not matched to a gene: 11. The germline CDR1 and CDR2 sequences are SGHAT and FQNNGV. CDR3 length: 18 amino acids. DNA for the CDR3: TGTGCCAGCAGCTTAGATCCCCAGACAGGGCGGCGGAACACTGAAGCTTTCTTT. Its translation: CASSLDPQTGRRNTEAFF.

This clone was detected only a few times. The rearrangement links TRBV28 to TRBJ1-6; D unresolved. Germline CDR1 MDHEN, CDR2 SYDVKM. V shed 7 bases and J shed 4 bases, with 20 bases lying between them. CDR3 length: 17 residues. Here the CDR3 reads CASTPPRRTFYNSPLHF. The CDR3 region has the DNA TGTGCCAGCACCCCTCCACGGAGGACCTTTTATAATTCACCCCTCCACTTT.

This clone was seen a few times. The chain joins TRBV11-2 to TRBJ1-2, with 9 bases fitting TRBD1. V gave up 5 bases and J gave up 0 bases; unmatched junction bases: 4. The germline gives CDR1 SGHAT, CDR2 FQNNGV. CDR3 size: 15 residues. The CDR3 region is CASSTYRGPNYGYTF. As DNA, the CDR3 is TGTGCCAGCAGCACCTACAGGGGGCCTAACTATGGCTACACCTTC.

Concerning this clone itself: The junction and the germline gene differ at one end; a read error may be behind it. J is TRBJ1-1 and V is TRBV28, with D perhaps matching TRBD1 (6 bases). The CDR3 contains 17 residues. Germline values: CDR1 MDHEN, CDR2 SYDVKM. CDR3 sequence: CAGSVPGTRKMNTEAFF. Written as DNA, the CDR3 is TGTGCCGGCAGCGTTCCAGGGACACGCAAGATGAACACTGAAGCTTTCTTT.

The gene calls are TRBV10-3 and TRBJ2-5, with 9 bases that match TRBD1. The V segment lost 6 bases and the J segment 1 base; nucleotides outside the gene matches: 9. Germline CDR1 and CDR2: ENHRY and SYGVKD. The CDR3 spans 16 residues. CDR3 nucleotide sequence: TGTGCCATCAGAGCCGGGACAGGGTCCATCCAAGAGACCCAGTACTTC. It specifies CAIRAGTGSIQETQYF.

The CDR3 DNA follows: TGTGCCATCACTTTGACGGGCTCCTACGAGCAGTACTTC. It is translated as CAITLTGSYEQYF. The chain is built from TRBV10-3 and TRBJ2-7; D is unclear. From germline, CDR1 is ENHRY and CDR2 SYGVKD. Trimming took 7 bases from V and 0 from J, leaving 10 bases between them. The length of the CDR3 is 13 residues.

The chain has TRBV5-1 and TRBJ2-5; D is unresolved. Trimming took off 0 bases at V and 3 bases at J, with 0 bases between the two ends. CDR1 and CDR2 (germline): SGHRS, YFSETQ. This CDR3 is built from 11 residues. Written as DNA, the CDR3 is TGCGCCAGCAGCTTGGAAGAGACCCAGTACTTC. This encodes CASSLEETQYF.

This clone was picked up a small number of times. V and J are TRBV5-1 and TRBJ2-5; TRBD1 matches at 9 bases. This CDR3 comprises 15 residues. V shed 4 bases and J 5 bases; nucleotides not matched to a gene: 9. Germline CDR1 is SGHRS and CDR2 is YFSETQ. The CDR3 sequence: CASSPGTGFRETQYF. The CDR3 DNA reads as TGCGCCAGCAGCCCCGGGACAGGGTTTCGGGAGACCCAGTACTTC.

The V gene is TRBV4-1, the J gene TRBJ2-7; a possible D gene is TRBD2 (6 bases). V was clipped by 1 base and J by 7 bases, with 11 bases between them. This CDR3 has 13 amino acids. Germline V gives CDR1 MGHRA, CDR2 YSYEKL. Written as DNA, the CDR3 is TGCGCCAGCAGCCAAGGACTGGCGGGAGAGCAGTACTTC. Protein sequence: CASSQGLAGEQYF.

The chain has TRBV28 and TRBJ1-2, with 11 nucleotides matching TRBD1. Germline V gene sequence: CDR1 MDHEN, CDR2 SYDVKM. This CDR3 is 17 amino acids long. The ends lost 7 bases at V and 6 bases at J; junction bases unmatched: 16. The CDR3: CASTSGGLDRGLNGYTF. The CDR3 DNA reads as TGTGCCAGCACCTCTGGGGGTTTGGACAGGGGGCTAAATGGCTACACCTTC.

V gene TRBV28 combines with J gene TRBJ2-3; D gene unclear. The germline V gene has CDR1 MDHEN and CDR2 SYDVKM. The V gene lost 4 bases and the J gene lost 7 bases, with 9 bases spanning the gap. This CDR3 is built from 12 residues. The CDR3: CASSSSMNTQYF. The CDR3 DNA follows: TGTGCCAGCAGTTCCTCCATGAATACGCAGTATTTT.

The rearrangement joins TRBV5-1 to TRBJ2-3; no reliable D call. The CDR3 extends over 15 amino acids. The germline CDR1 and CDR2 sequences are SGHRS and YFSETQ. Trimming took 2 bases from V and 1 from J, leaving 11 bases between them. The CDR3 loop is CASSFDSSRTDTQYF. CDR3 DNA: TGCGCCAGCAGCTTCGATTCCAGCCGCACAGATACGCAGTATTTT. The full variable domain, its missing parts supplied by reference TRBV5-1 and TRBJ2-3, is KAGVTQTPRYLIKTRGQQVTLSCSPISGHRSVSWYQQTPGQGLQFLFEYFSETQRNKGNFPGRFSGRQFSNSRSEMNVSTLELGDSALYLCASSFDSSRTDTQYFGPGTRLTVL.

The CDR3 loop reads CASSPGGASYEQYF. The DNA for the CDR3 is TGTGCCAGCAGCCCAGGGGGTGCGAGCTACGAGCAGTACTTC. The rearrangement joins TRBV9 to TRBJ2-7; 7 bases fit TRBD1. After removal of 4 bases from V and 3 bases from J, the junction contained 7 bases not matched to a gene. Germline V gene data show CDR1 as SGDLS and CDR2 as YYNGEE. This CDR3 has 14 amino acids.

The chain recombines TRBV29-1 with TRBJ2-3, with D possibly being TRBD2 (6 bases). The CDR3 consists of 13 residues. Trimming cost V 3 bases and J 6 bases, with 13 bases left between them. CDR1 and CDR2 (germline): SQVTM, ANQGSEA. Here the CDR3 DNA reads TGCAGCGTTGATGGGTTTGGAGGGGATACGCAGTATTTT. This sequence encodes CSVDGFGGDTQYF.

This sequence joins TRBV27 and TRBJ1-3, with TRBD1 matching 10 bases. CDR3 length: 16 residues. CDR1 is MNHEY, CDR2 SMNVEV, per germline (reference sequence). The trim removed 8 bases at V and 7 bases at J, leaving 14 bases unmatched. CDR3 loop: CASGFSTPGQGNTIYF. The CDR3 nucleotides read TGTGCCAGCGGATTTTCAACCCCGGGACAGGGGAACACCATATATTTT.

The V gene is TRBV23-1, the J gene TRBJ2-5; 8 positions agree with TRBD1. TRBV23-1 is assigned to the ORF class and has an uncertain function. This CDR3 contains 18 residues. With 5 bases clipped from V and 4 bases from J, the junction kept 18 bases outside the gene matches. The CDR3 DNA sequence: TGCGCCAGCAGTTGCCGGGACAGGTTTGTCCAAGTCGCAGAGACCCAGTACTTC. Translated, it gives CASSCRDRFVQVAETQYF.

The table lists this clone with a few counts. V is TRBV10-3 and J is TRBJ2-3; D is possibly TRBD2 (6 bases). The CDR3 spans 13 residues. V shed 10 bases and J shed 2 bases, with 13 bases lying between them. CDR1 is ENHRY, CDR2 SYGVKD, per germline. DNA of the CDR3: TGTGCCACCACGGGCGGGGACACAGATACGCAGTATTTT. Its translation is CATTGGDTDTQYF.

This clone was found once. This rearrangement joins TRBV28 to TRBJ1-1; tentative D call: TRBD1 (5 bases). Germline V gene data show CDR1 as MDHEN and CDR2 as SYDVKM. Trimming removed 6 bases at V and 1 base at J, with 12 bases between. The CDR3 is 14 residues long. The CDR3, as DNA: TGTGCCAGCAGACCCAGGGTCAGGAACACTGAAGCTTTCTTT. Amino acids: CASRPRVRNTEAFF.

The chain recombines TRBV5-6 with TRBJ2-7; D is unclear. The germline CDR1 and CDR2 sequences are SGHDT and YYEEEE. CDR3 size: 15 residues. The V end lost 0 bases, the J end lost 0 bases, and 10 bases lay between the germline ends. The CDR3 is CASSLEMGNSYEQYF. CDR3 nucleotides: TGTGCCAGCAGCTTGGAGATGGGGAACTCCTACGAGCAGTACTTC.

This clone is a singleton in its sample. The chain employs TRBV28 and TRBJ1-2; 7 bases line up with TRBD1. The CDR3 sequence is 12 residues long. Germline V lookup: CDR1 MDHEN, CDR2 SYDVKM. The ends lost 7 bases at V and 4 bases at J; junction bases unmatched: 3. The CDR3 is CASINRGYGYTF. CDR3 coding DNA: TGTGCCAGCATCAACAGGGGCTATGGCTACACCTTC.

The chain employs TRBV5-4 and TRBJ1-5; tentative D call: TRBD1 (5 bases). V lost 3 bases and J lost 3, with 7 bases in between. This CDR3 contains 13 residues. The germline V gene has CDR1 SGHNT and CDR2 YYREEE (reference sequence). CDR3 sequence: CASSSGTNQPQHF. CDR3 nucleotide sequence: TGTGCCAGCAGCTCGGGGACCAATCAGCCCCAGCATTTT.

The gene calls are TRBV18 and TRBJ2-7; TRBD2 aligns across 8 bases. The CDR3 consists of 16 residues. Germline V gene data show CDR1 as KGHSH and CDR2 as LQKENI. With V trimmed by 3 bases and J by 2 bases, 9 bases remained unmatched. In DNA, the CDR3 is TGTGCCAGCTCACCTCTCCCCGGGGGGGGCACCTACGAGCAGTACTTC. The encoded protein is CASSPLPGGGTYEQYF.

In this sample, this clone turned up once. The CDR3 nucleotides are TGTGCCAGCAGCTTACCTAGCGGACAGAGGGCTGAGCAGTTCTTC. This codes for CASSLPSGQRAEQFF. The chain carries TRBV7-9 and TRBJ2-1; D possibly corresponds to TRBD2 (7 bases). CDR3 length: 15 residues. Trimming cost V 2 bases and J 9 bases, with 17 bases left between them. Germline V CDR1 and CDR2: SEHNR, FQNEAQ (reference sequence).

The chain joins TRBV5-4 to TRBJ2-5; TRBD1 matches 7 bases. V trimming: 1 base; J trimming: 4 bases; junction bases outside the gene matches: 1. This CDR3 has 13 residues. Per the germline V gene, CDR1 is SGHNT and CDR2 is YYREEE (reference sequence). CDR3 DNA: TGTGCCAGCAGCTTGAACAGGGGAGAGACCCAGTACTTC. Translating gives CASSLNRGETQYF.

The rearrangement uses TRBV5-1 and TRBJ2-1; D is perhaps TRBD1 (5 bases). V was pared by 0 bases and J by 3 bases, with 13 bases between. The germline CDR1 and CDR2 sequences are SGHRS and YFSETQ. This CDR3 has 16 amino acids. The CDR3 region has the DNA TGCGCCAGCAGCTTGGAAAGGGGTTCCCTCTACAATGAGCAGTTCTTC. It codes for CASSLERGSLYNEQFF.

CDR3 sequence: CASSPPPEPDNEQFF. DNA for the CDR3: TGTGCCAGCAGCCCACCCCCAGAACCAGACAATGAGCAGTTCTTC. The chain joins TRBV5-6 to TRBJ2-1; no definite D call. CDR3 size: 15 residues. With 4 bases removed from V and 5 bases from J, the gap between germline ends came to 16 bases. Germline CDR1 reads SGHDT; CDR2 reads YYEEEE.

The V and J genes are TRBV13 and TRBJ1-6; no firm D call. The CDR3 is 15 residues long. Trimming left V 2 bases short and J 5 bases short, with 10 bases between. Germline CDR1 and CDR2: PRHDT and FYEKMQ (reference sequence). The CDR3 region has the DNA TGTGCCAGCAGCTTAATGGGCGGCAATAATTCACCCCTCCACTTT. This sequence encodes CASSLMGGNNSPLHF.

CDR3 loop: CAWSTRTGTPFF. The DNA for the CDR3 is TGTGCCTGGAGTACTCGGACAGGGACGCCTTTCTTT. This chain joins TRBV30 and TRBJ1-1; 8 bases line up with TRBD1. V was clipped by 2 bases and J by 12 bases; unmatched bases: 8. CDR3 length: 12 residues. Germline V gives CDR1 GTSNPN, CDR2 SVGIG (reference sequence).

The chain carries TRBV9 and TRBJ2-5; 7 bases agree with TRBD2. The DNA end is more similar to TRBJ2-7, so the J call may be wrong. CDR1 is SGDLS and CDR2 is YYNGEE in the germline V gene. The CDR3 totals 16 residues. The CDR3 spells CASSVGVQRGLYEQYF. The CDR3, as DNA: TGTGCCAGCAGCGTAGGGGTCCAGCGGGGACTCTACGAGCAGTACTTC.

The V and J genes are TRBV6-1 and TRBJ2-5; no definite D call. Germline assignment: CDR1 MNHNS and CDR2 SASEGT. With 5 bases removed from V and 4 bases from J, the gap between germline ends came to 8 bases. The CDR3 covers 12 residues. The CDR3 reads CASSNLGETQYF. The CDR3 nucleotides read TGTGCCAGCAGTAATCTCGGAGAGACCCAGTACTTC.